What follows are 31 T cell receptor beta chains derived from one specimen sequenced in a study of Ad26.COV2.S vaccination and SARS-CoV-2 variants. Treatment specified: some 20 received Ad26.COV2.S at low or high dose, single or two shots; several received placebo; per-sample allocation not given. Collection of samples fell on day 63 after the first vaccine or placebo injection. TCRdb keeps only in-frame clones here, not all; method: immunoSEQ multiplex PCR. The data contain a few hundred thousand clones, 88% of them singletons. The sample here was peripheral blood, taken in a trial of Ad26.COV2.S vaccine versus placebo. The receptor set was obtained from a person between 18 and 59 years old who received the Ad26.COV2.S COVID-19 vaccine or a placebo.

This chain links TRBV6-2 or TRBV6-3 with TRBJ1-2; no clear D. Trimming pared 0 bases from V and 5 bases from J, leaving 10 bases between. This CDR3 has 14 residues. Germline V gene data show CDR1 as MNHEY and CDR2 as SVGEGT. The DNA for the CDR3 is TGTGCCAGCAGTTACTCTGGACCCAGATATGGCTACACCTTC. The encoded protein is CASSYSGPRYGYTF.

The chain uses TRBV7-9 and TRBJ1-3; D is uncertain. Trimming left V 0 bases short and J 2 bases short, with 5 bases between. Germline V lookup: CDR1 SEHNR, CDR2 FQNEAQ (reference sequence). There are 14 residues in the CDR3. CDR3 amino acids: CASSLAGAGNTIYF. CDR3 nucleotide sequence: TGTGCCAGCAGCTTAGCGGGAGCTGGAAACACCATATATTTT.

The rearrangement uses TRBV6-5 and TRBJ2-3; D not resolved. Looked up from germline, CDR1 is MNHEY and CDR2 is SVGAGI. This CDR3 has 13 residues. Trimming cost V 5 bases and J 4 bases, with 10 bases left between them. This CDR3 reads CASSIRLADTQYF. In nucleotides, the CDR3 is TGTGCCAGCAGTATCCGGCTCGCAGATACGCAGTATTTT.

V usage is TRBV19 and J usage is TRBJ2-1; 12 nucleotides line up with TRBD2. Per germline, CDR1 LNHDA and CDR2 SQIVND (reference sequence). The CDR3 runs to 17 residues. Trimming removed 6 bases from V and 2 bases from J; junction bases left unmatched: 8. CDR3 DNA sequence: TGTGCCAGTAGCCAGGCTAGCGGGGGGGCCCCCTACAATGAGCAGTTCTTC. Translation gives CASSQASGGAPYNEQFF.

The chain recombines TRBV19 with TRBJ2-3, with D perhaps TRBD1 (6 bases). V lost 3 bases and J 3 bases, leaving 13 bases between the germline ends. The CDR3 is made up of 15 amino acids. Germline assignment: CDR1 LNHDA and CDR2 SQIVND (reference sequence). The CDR3 nucleotides read TGTGCCAGTAGTATTTCAGGGGAGCGGACAGATACGCAGTATTTT. This sequence encodes CASSISGERTDTQYF. Complete variable domain (other parts from reference TRBV19 and TRBJ2-3): DGGITQSPKYLFRKEGQNVTLSCEQNLNHDAMYWYRQDPGQGLRLIYYSQIVNDFQKGDIAEGYSVSREKKESFPLTVTSAQKNPTAFYLCASSISGERTDTQYFGPGTRLTVL.

The V and J genes are TRBV28 and TRBJ1-2; tentatively, D is TRBD1 (6 bases). The germline V and J ends were trimmed by 2 bases and 3 bases, with 10 bases remaining between them. The CDR3 runs 14 residues. Germline-derived CDR1 and CDR2 are MDHEN and SYDVKM. CDR3 in amino acids: CASSLTGGYYGYTF. CDR3 bases: TGTGCCAGCAGTTTAACGGGGGGCTACTATGGCTACACCTTC.

V usage is TRBV11-2 and J usage is TRBJ1-1; D is ambiguous. Germline lookup yields CDR1 SGHAT and CDR2 FQNNGV. CDR3 length: 19 amino acids. With 4 bases removed from V and 1 base from J, the gap between germline ends came to 25 bases. The CDR3 DNA reads as TGTGCCAGCAGCTCGCACGGTATTGGCCCTATTTCCCCGAACACTGAAGCTTTCTTT. This translates into CASSSHGIGPISPNTEAFF.

Remarks on this clone: At the DNA level, this CDR3 is encoded by other sequences in the same sample as well. The V and J genes are TRBV4-1 and TRBJ2-7; 9 positions agree with TRBD1. CDR1 and CDR2 (germline): MGHRA, YSYEKL. The CDR3 spans 14 residues. J was trimmed by 2 bases and V by 4 bases; bases with no gene match: 3. The CDR3 spells CASSPGQGAYEQYF. DNA of the CDR3: TGCGCCAGCAGCCCGGGACAGGGCGCCTACGAGCAGTACTTC.

This chain joins TRBV24-1 and TRBJ2-5, with D possibly matching TRBD2 (5 bases). This CDR3 has 17 amino acids. Germline V gene data show CDR1 as KGHDR and CDR2 as SFDVKD. The germline V and J ends were trimmed by 1 base and 4 bases, with 18 bases remaining between them. The CDR3 nucleotides read TGTGCCACCAGTGATTTTTTTACGGGCGAGGGAGTAGAGACCCAGTACTTC. It specifies CATSDFFTGEGVETQYF.

This chain connects TRBV9 to TRBJ2-7; 10 nucleotides agree with TRBD2. The V and J ends lost 4 bases and 2 bases, in that order; junction bases with no gene match: 6. The CDR3 has 15 amino acids. Germline assignment: CDR1 SGDLS and CDR2 YYNGEE. Written as DNA, the CDR3 is TGTGCCAGCAGCTTTAGCGGGGGGATAACCTACGAGCAGTACTTC. Translating gives CASSFSGGITYEQYF.

This clone was recorded at least ten times. This chain uses TRBV27 with TRBJ2-7; perhaps TRBD1 as D (6 bases). The CDR3 totals 14 residues. With 3 bases removed from V and 6 bases from J, the gap between germline ends came to 15 bases. Per the germline V gene, CDR1 is MNHEY and CDR2 is SMNVEV (reference sequence). The CDR3 here is CASSLQGIMGEQYF. The CDR3 nucleotides are TGTGCCAGCAGTTTGCAGGGGATCATGGGCGAGCAGTACTTC.

V gene TRBV6-5 combines with J gene TRBJ2-5; D not resolved. Germline lookup yields CDR1 MNHEY and CDR2 SVGAGI. Trimming took off 11 bases at V and 5 bases at J, with 21 bases between the two ends. The CDR3 spans 14 residues. CDR3 loop: CAVRRSKIFETQYF. In DNA, the CDR3 is TGTGCCGTCCGACGCAGCAAGATATTTGAGACCCAGTACTTC.

The chain joins TRBV5-1 to TRBJ2-7; weak D call: TRBD1 (6 bases). There are 14 residues in the CDR3. Germline values: CDR1 SGHRS, CDR2 YFSETQ. The V gene lost 2 bases and the J gene lost 2 bases, with 11 bases spanning the gap. This CDR3 reads CASSLGTNPYEQYF. CDR3 in DNA: TGCGCCAGCAGCTTAGGGACAAATCCCTACGAGCAGTACTTC.

The J gene is TRBJ2-5, the V gene TRBV27, with D possibly matching TRBD1 (6 bases). The V and J ends lost 8 bases and 10 bases respectively, with 23 bases between them. This CDR3 region has 14 residues. CDR1 is MNHEY, CDR2 SMNVEV, per germline (reference sequence). The CDR3 sequence is CASSPGAGVFIQYF. CDR3 nucleotides: TGTGCCAGCTCCCCAGGGGCAGGGGTCTTCATCCAGTACTTC.

The chain has TRBV7-9 and TRBJ1-1; a weak D match, TRBD1 (5 bases). Germline V lookup: CDR1 SEHNR, CDR2 FQNEAQ (reference sequence). The CDR3 has 17 amino acids. Trimming shortened V by 1 base and J by 0 bases, and 15 bases separated the two germline ends. The CDR3 DNA reads as TGTGCCAGCAGCTTAGGTGGGACGGTATTAATGAACACTGAAGCTTTCTTT. Translated, it gives CASSLGGTVLMNTEAFF.

A word on this clone: A read error may produce the germline difference seen at one junction end. V and J are TRBV3-1 (or the pseudogene TRBV3-2) and TRBJ2-7; the D gene is possibly TRBD1 (6 bases). The CDR3 has 12 amino acids. The germline gives CDR1 LGHDT, CDR2 YNNKEL (reference sequence). The CDR3 bases are TGTGCCAGCAGCCAAGCCACAGGGCTATTCAACTTC. It encodes CASSQATGLFNF.

In nucleotides, the CDR3 is TGTGCCAGCAGCCAAATGGGACATTCTAACTATGGCTACACCTTC. This gives the protein CASSQMGHSNYGYTF. The rearrangement links TRBV7-9 to TRBJ1-2; D is possibly TRBD1 (6 bases). Trimming shortened V by 5 bases and J by 0 bases, and 13 bases separated the two germline ends. Germline-derived CDR1 and CDR2 are SEHNR and FQNEAQ (reference sequence). The CDR3 loop spans 15 amino acids.

The chain links TRBV5-1 to TRBJ1-1, with TRBD1 as a possible D gene (5 bases). CDR3 length: 15 amino acids. Germline lookup yields CDR1 SGHRS and CDR2 YFSETQ. V lost 4 bases, J lost 0 bases, and 13 bases lay in between. CDR3: CASSQGPGLNTEAFF. In DNA, the CDR3 is TGCGCCAGCAGCCAGGGACCCGGACTGAACACTGAAGCTTTCTTT.

This clone was detected only once. CDR3 nucleotide sequence: TGTGCCAGCAGTTTTCCGGTCGGCGATTCACCCCTCCACTTT. Translating gives CASSFPVGDSPLHF. This chain uses TRBV28 with TRBJ1-6; D is uncertain. Trimming removed 3 bases at V and 8 bases at J, with 11 bases between. This CDR3 contains 14 residues. The V gene's germline CDR1 is MDHEN and CDR2 SYDVKM.

V gene TRBV4-3 combines with J gene TRBJ1-4; no definite D call. V was cut by 0 bases and J by 0 bases, with 8 bases left in between. Germline CDR1 reads LGHNA; CDR2 reads YSLEER. The CDR3 runs 16 residues. In DNA, the CDR3 is TGCGCCAGCAGCCAAGAATTTCGGGCAACTAATGAAAAACTGTTTTTT. Protein: CASSQEFRATNEKLFF.

The chain links TRBV12-3 or TRBV12-4 to TRBJ2-2; D remains ambiguous. The CDR3 totals 12 residues. V lost 6 bases to trimming and J lost 6 bases, with 8 bases between them. The CDR3 sequence is CASRPSPGELFF. The CDR3 DNA follows: TGTGCCAGCAGACCCAGTCCCGGGGAGCTGTTTTTT.

This clone was found a few times. Other DNA sequences in the sample encode the same CDR3. V is TRBV19 and J is TRBJ2-7, with 11 bases identical to TRBD1. J lost 4 bases, V lost 6 bases, and 2 bases had no gene match. The CDR3 length is 13 residues. The V gene's germline CDR1 is LNHDA and CDR2 SQIVND (reference sequence). The CDR3 region has the DNA TGTGCCAGTAGCGGGACAGGGGGATACGAGCAGTACTTC. Its protein product is CASSGTGGYEQYF.

The rearrangement links TRBV10-1 to TRBJ2-3, with D unresolved. The germline gives CDR1 WNHNN, CDR2 SYGVQD (reference sequence). The CDR3 sequence is 13 residues long. Trimming took 3 bases from V and 2 from J, leaving 6 bases between them. For the CDR3, the DNA is TGCGCCAGCAGTGAAGGGTTCACAGATACGCAGTATTTT. Protein product: CASSEGFTDTQYF.

The J gene is TRBJ2-3, the V gene TRBV24-1; no clear D gene. V lost 5 bases to trimming and J lost 2 bases, with 13 bases between them. The germline gives CDR1 KGHDR, CDR2 SFDVKD. The CDR3 has 15 amino acids. In DNA form, the CDR3 reads TGTGCCACCAGTGGGGCTATCGGCAACACAGATACGCAGTATTTT. It specifies CATSGAIGNTDTQYF.

This rearrangement joins TRBV7-3 to TRBJ2-5; the D gene could be TRBD1 or TRBD2 (6 bases each). Between the trimmed V and J ends, which lost 1 base and 6 bases, there was a span of 18 bases. The CDR3 has 16 amino acids. Looked up from germline, CDR1 is SGHTA and CDR2 is FQGTGA. The CDR3 is CASSLKALGGFQTQYF. The CDR3, as DNA: TGTGCCAGCAGCTTAAAGGCTTTAGGGGGGTTCCAGACCCAGTACTTC.

The chain is built from TRBV9 and TRBJ2-1; 9 positions agree with TRBD2. This CDR3 contains 15 residues. The ends lost 2 bases at V and 5 bases at J; junction bases unmatched: 5. Looked up from germline, CDR1 is SGDLS and CDR2 is YYNGEE. The CDR3 bases are TGTGCCAGCAGCGTTGGCGGGGGGGCCGACAATGAGCAGTTCTTC. Its protein is CASSVGGGADNEQFF.

The chain is built from TRBV27 and TRBJ1-1; the D gene is possibly TRBD1 (6 bases). Between the trimmed V and J ends, which lost 6 bases and 2 bases, there was a span of 13 bases. The CDR3 covers 14 residues. Germline CDR1 MNHEY, CDR2 SMNVEV (reference sequence). The CDR3 spells CASREYRVNTEAFF. DNA of the CDR3: TGTGCCAGCAGAGAATACAGGGTTAACACTGAAGCTTTCTTT.

This chain connects TRBV7-8 to TRBJ2-2, with 9 nucleotides matching TRBD1. Germline V gene data show CDR1 as SGHVS and CDR2 as FQNEAQ. CDR3 length: 15 amino acids. Losses at the gene ends were 5 bases for V and 4 bases for J; bases not matched to a gene: 5. The CDR3 reads CASSQTGGVTGELFF. Here the CDR3 DNA reads TGTGCCAGCAGCCAAACAGGGGGCGTCACCGGGGAGCTGTTTTTT.

The gene calls are TRBV27 and TRBJ1-2, with D tentatively TRBD1 (6 bases). Deletions cut 2 bases from V and 3 bases from J, with 10 bases between. The CDR3 runs to 14 residues. The V gene's germline CDR1 is MNHEY and CDR2 SMNVEV (reference sequence). CDR3 protein: CASSLARGDYGYTF. The DNA of the CDR3 is TGTGCCAGCAGTTTAGCGAGGGGGGACTATGGCTACACCTTC.

Here the CDR3 reads CATTQGGNSPLHF. In DNA, the CDR3 is TGTGCCACTACCCAGGGGGGGAATTCACCCCTCCACTTT. The J gene is TRBJ1-6, the V gene TRBV27; 7 bases are a match to TRBD1. Germline trimming cut 10 bases from V and 7 bases from J; bases unmatched to any gene: 7. This CDR3 comprises 13 residues. Germline V gene data show CDR1 as MNHEY and CDR2 as SMNVEV (reference sequence).

V is TRBV6-5 and J is TRBJ1-1, with 9 bases lining up with TRBD1. The CDR3 runs 13 residues. The ends lost 4 bases at V and 4 bases at J; junction bases unmatched: 1. From germline, CDR1 is MNHEY and CDR2 SVGAGI. The CDR3 loop is CASSSGQGTEAFF. DNA of the CDR3: TGTGCCAGCAGTTCGGGACAGGGCACTGAAGCTTTCTTT.